These 32 T cell receptor beta chains share one sample of origin, sequenced in a study of control samples from healthy donors and cancer patients. Measured with immunoSEQ multiplex PCR; TCRdb has only the in-frame clones, and not every one. The sample lists 85,000 to 90,000 clones; 70% to 90% were seen once. The sample taken for sequencing was blood. The receptors here all came from a woman aged 40 to 50 in good health.

The genes are TRBV7-9 and TRBJ1-1; D unresolved. The CDR3 sequence is 13 residues long. Trimming left V 5 bases short and J 12 bases short, with 19 bases between. In germline, CDR1 is SEHNR, CDR2 FQNEAQ (reference sequence). The CDR3 region is CASSPGSLRETFF. CDR3 sequence (DNA): TGTGCCAGCAGCCCTGGAAGTTTGAGGGAAACTTTCTTT. The full variable domain, in which reference TRBV7-9 and TRBJ1-1 provide the parts outside the CDR3, is DTGVSQNPRHKITKRGQNVTFRCDPISEHNRLYWYRQTLGQGPEFLTYFQNEAQLEKSRLLSDRFSAERPKGSFSTLEIQRTEQGDSAMYLCASSPGSLRETFFGQGTRLTVV.

This chain uses TRBV6-5 with TRBJ2-2; TRBD2 matches at 7 bases. This CDR3 spans 13 amino acids. The J segment lost 7 bases and the V segment lost 1 base, leaving 0 bases of the junction unmatched. Germline values: CDR1 MNHEY, CDR2 SVGAGI. CDR3 protein: CASSYWTSGELFF. CDR3 nucleotide sequence: TGTGCCAGCAGTTACTGGACTAGCGGGGAGCTGTTTTTT.

The rearrangement uses TRBV11-3 and TRBJ1-2; D may be TRBD1 (6 bases). The CDR3 is 15 amino acids. Germline CDR1 SGHNT, CDR2 YENEEA. V was shortened by 2 bases and J by 5 bases, with 15 bases between the two germline ends. Here the CDR3 DNA reads TGTGCCAGCAGCTTATGGTTCAGGGGTCAGTATGGCTACACCTTC. It encodes CASSLWFRGQYGYTF.

This sequence joins TRBV6-1 and TRBJ1-6; no reliable D call. This CDR3 comprises 15 residues. CDR1 MNHNS and CDR2 SASEGT come from the germline V gene. Trimming took 0 bases from V and 7 from J, leaving 10 bases between them. In nucleotides, the CDR3 is TGTGCCAGCAGTGAAGCGCTTCCGGCGAATTCACCCCTCCACTTT. This encodes CASSEALPANSPLHF.

V gene TRBV6-5 combines with J gene TRBJ2-2; 9 positions match TRBD1. CDR1 and CDR2 from the germline V gene are MNHEY and SVGAGI. Trimming took 5 bases from V and 7 from J; bases not matched to a gene: 8. This CDR3 region has 15 residues. The CDR3 coding sequence is TGTGCCAGCAGTCCCCGGGACAGGGTGATCGGGGAGCTGTTTTTT. This translates into CASSPRDRVIGELFF.

This clone occurred a few times. This rearrangement joins TRBV15 to TRBJ1-6; D is unresolved. Germline V CDR1 and CDR2: LNHNV, YYDKDF (reference sequence). The CDR3 runs 14 residues. Trimming shortened V by 1 base and J by 7 bases, and 8 bases separated the two germline ends. The CDR3 DNA is TGTGCCACCAGCAGAGTGGCAGGCAATTCACCCCTCCACTTT. It codes for CATSRVAGNSPLHF.

For the CDR3, the DNA is TGCAGCGTTGAGCCCACAGGGCACCCCAGGAACACTGAAGCTTTCTTT. Its translation is CSVEPTGHPRNTEAFF. The rearrangement links TRBV29-1 to TRBJ1-1; perhaps TRBD1 as D (6 bases). Germline V CDR1 and CDR2: SQVTM, ANQGSEA. Trimming pared 3 bases from V and 1 base from J, leaving 18 bases between. The CDR3 consists of 16 residues. Based on the CDR3 plus reference TRBV29-1 and TRBJ1-1, the full variable domain is SAVISQKPSRDICQRGTSLTIQCQVDSQVTMMFWYRQQPGQSLTLIATANQGSEATYESGFVIDKFPISRPNLTFSTLTVSNMSPEDSSIYLCSVEPTGHPRNTEAFFGQGTRLTVV.

The chain employs TRBV12-3 or TRBV12-4 and TRBJ1-5; D ambiguous. Trimming took off 8 bases at V and 0 bases at J, with 5 bases between the two ends. The CDR3 loop spans 12 amino acids. The CDR3 is CASRISNQPQHF. DNA of the CDR3: TGTGCCAGCCGAATTAGCAATCAGCCCCAGCATTTT.

The chain combines TRBV11-3 with TRBJ1-1; D uncertain. CDR1 is SGHNT and CDR2 is YENEEA in the germline V gene. The CDR3 covers 17 residues. The germline V and J ends were trimmed by 5 bases and 5 bases, with 24 bases remaining between them. The CDR3 spells CASSPHATTSEGTEAFF. The CDR3, as DNA: TGTGCCAGCAGCCCCCACGCGACCACCTCTGAGGGAACTGAAGCTTTCTTT.

This clone has a single count. This sequence joins TRBV9 and TRBJ1-1; tentative D call: TRBD1 (5 bases). Trimming stripped 4 bases from V and 4 bases from J, with 14 bases between. The CDR3 spans 14 residues. Germline CDR1 and CDR2: SGDLS and YYNGEE. The CDR3 nucleotides read TGTGCCAGCAGCCCAAAAGGGGAGGGCACTGAAGCTTTCTTT. Residues: CASSPKGEGTEAFF.

V usage is TRBV9 and J usage is TRBJ1-6, with D perhaps TRBD1 (6 bases). Germline V CDR1 and CDR2: SGDLS, YYNGEE. V lost 0 bases and J lost 5, with 9 bases in between. The CDR3 is made up of 15 amino acids. The CDR3, as DNA: TGTGCCAGCAGCGTAGCGGGACAAAATAATTCACCCCTCCACTTT. Translation gives CASSVAGQNNSPLHF.

The rearrangement links TRBV18 to TRBJ1-2; the D gene is possibly TRBD1 (5 bases). CDR3 length: 17 residues. Germline CDR1 is KGHSH and CDR2 is LQKENI. The V and J ends lost 3 bases and 6 bases respectively, with 23 bases between them. The CDR3 region has the DNA TGTGCCAGCTCACCTACTCCCAGGGCCCGGGTCCGGGATGGCTACACCTTC. It translates to CASSPTPRARVRDGYTF.

CDR3 coding DNA: TGTGCCAGCTCACCACCGGGTTCGGGACAGGGATCTGGCTACACCTTC. This translates into CASSPPGSGQGSGYTF. The chain links TRBV18 to TRBJ1-2; 9 positions match TRBD1. The CDR3 has 16 residues. The germline V gene has CDR1 KGHSH and CDR2 LQKENI. V gave up 0 bases and J gave up 7 bases; unmatched junction bases: 9.

The V call is TRBV5-6, the J call TRBJ2-2, with TRBD1 matching 7 bases. Germline V lookup: CDR1 SGHDT, CDR2 YYEEEE. V trimming: 1 base; J trimming: 3 bases; junction bases outside the gene matches: 9. This CDR3 is built from 17 residues. CDR3 nucleotide sequence: TGTGCCAGCAGCTTGTTTACAGGGGCGACGGACACCGGGGAGCTGTTTTTT. Its translation is CASSLFTGATDTGELFF.

The genes are TRBV7-2 and TRBJ1-5; maybe TRBD1 (5 bases). Trimming removed 2 bases from V and 3 bases from J, with 14 bases in between. Per the germline V gene, CDR1 is SGHTA and CDR2 is FQGNSA. This CDR3 contains 16 residues. CDR3 amino acids: CASSLRPRGDNQPQHF. The CDR3 DNA reads TGTGCCAGCAGCTTACGACCACGAGGGGACAATCAGCCCCAGCATTTT.

The table lists this clone with a count of one. J is TRBJ1-2 and V is TRBV6-6, with TRBD1 as a possible D gene (6 bases). The V and J ends lost 6 bases and 4 bases respectively, with 15 bases between them. The CDR3 loop spans 14 amino acids. CDR1 is MNHNY and CDR2 is SVGAGI in the germline V gene (reference sequence). The CDR3 loop reads CASRQPGGIYGYTF. The CDR3 nucleotides read TGTGCCAGCAGACAACCGGGGGGCATCTATGGCTACACCTTC.

V is TRBV19 and J is TRBJ1-2; D perhaps matches TRBD1 (5 bases). Germline assignment: CDR1 LNHDA and CDR2 SQIVND (reference sequence). This CDR3 region has 14 residues. Trimming pared 10 bases from V and 2 bases from J, leaving 17 bases between. Here the CDR3 reads CATKLGTVNYGYTF. In nucleotides, the CDR3 is TGTGCCACAAAACTCGGGACGGTGAACTATGGCTACACCTTC.

The rearrangement links TRBV15 to TRBJ1-6; D remains unclear. Germline CDR1 and CDR2: LNHNV and YYDKDF (reference sequence). This CDR3 is 14 amino acids long. The germline V and J ends were trimmed by 5 bases and 0 bases, with 5 bases remaining between them. The CDR3 sequence: CATSESSYNSPLHF. The CDR3 DNA is TGTGCCACCAGCGAGAGCTCCTATAATTCACCCCTCCACTTT. Full variable domain (outside the CDR3, taken from reference TRBV15 and TRBJ1-6): DAMVIQNPRYQVTQFGKPVTLSCSQTLNHNVMYWYQQKSSQAPKLLFHYYDKDFNNEADTPDNFQSRRPNTSFCFLDIRSPGLGDTAMYLCATSESSYNSPLHFGNGTRLTVT.

This clone has just one count. CDR3 in amino acids: CASSEALLPSGELFF. The CDR3 DNA is TGTGCCAGCAGTGAAGCGCTTCTCCCAAGCGGGGAGCTGTTTTTT. The chain recombines TRBV2 with TRBJ2-2; D unclear. The CDR3 sequence is 15 residues long. The germline gives CDR1 SNHLY, CDR2 FYNNEI. The V gene lost 0 bases and the J gene lost 7 bases, with 12 bases spanning the gap. The full variable domain, rest sourced from reference TRBV2 and TRBJ2-2, is EPEVTQTPSHQVTQMGQEVILRCVPISNHLYFYWYRQILGQKVEFLVSFYNNEISEKSEIFDDQFSVERPDGSNFTLKIRSTKLEDSAMYFCASSEALLPSGELFFGEGSRLTVL.

This sequence joins TRBV11-3 and TRBJ2-5, with D unresolved. This CDR3 has 13 amino acids. Trimming pared 5 bases from V and 2 bases from J, leaving 9 bases between. Germline assignment: CDR1 SGHNT and CDR2 YENEEA. CDR3 sequence reads: CASSPLVQETQYF. The CDR3 DNA is TGTGCCAGCAGCCCCCTGGTTCAAGAGACCCAGTACTTC.

This chain joins TRBV7-2 and TRBJ1-2; D unresolved. The CDR3 is made up of 15 amino acids. The germline V and J ends were trimmed by 0 bases and 2 bases, with 10 bases remaining between them. Germline V gene sequence: CDR1 SGHTA, CDR2 FQGNSA. CDR3: CASSLARSENYGYTF. The CDR3 nucleotides read TGTGCCAGCAGCTTAGCGAGGTCAGAGAACTATGGCTACACCTTC.

V usage is TRBV29-1 and J usage is TRBJ1-2; 9 bases fit TRBD1. Per the germline V gene, CDR1 is SQVTM and CDR2 is ANQGSEA. The CDR3 is made up of 11 amino acids. Unmatched junction bases numbered 5, after V lost 7 bases and J lost 8 bases. The CDR3 loop reads CSGHTGGGYTF. CDR3 nucleotide sequence: TGCAGCGGACACACAGGGGGCGGCTACACCTTC.

The chain is built from TRBV2 and TRBJ1-2; D ambiguous. The CDR3 loop spans 15 amino acids. Trimming removed 3 bases at V and 6 bases at J, with 17 bases between. Germline CDR1 reads SNHLY; CDR2 reads FYNNEI. The CDR3 nucleotides read TGTGCCAGCAGTGACCGGCCAGGTTCAATAGATGGCTACACCTTC. It yields the protein CASSDRPGSIDGYTF.

This clone was observed a single time. The chain has TRBV19 and TRBJ1-1, with TRBD1 identical over 10 bases. J was trimmed by 0 bases and V by 6 bases; bases with no gene match: 7. Germline CDR1 and CDR2: LNHDA and SQIVND (reference sequence). The CDR3 has 16 amino acids. The DNA for the CDR3 is TGTGCCAGTAGCAGACGGACAGGGGGGATGAACACTGAAGCTTTCTTT. It is translated as CASSRRTGGMNTEAFF.

The chain is built from TRBV6-6 and TRBJ1-1, with D tentatively TRBD1 (6 bases). Germline V lookup: CDR1 MNHNY, CDR2 SVGAGI (reference sequence). The CDR3 has 13 residues. V shed 4 bases and J shed 6 bases, with 12 bases lying between them. CDR3 in amino acids: CASSSGQISEAFF. CDR3 nucleotides: TGTGCCAGCAGTTCAGGACAGATTTCTGAAGCTTTCTTT.

The rearrangement links TRBV6-2 or TRBV6-3 to TRBJ2-1, with D possibly TRBD2 on 7 matching bases. Trimming removed 4 bases from V and 3 bases from J, with 22 bases in between. Germline V gives CDR1 MNHEY, CDR2 SVGEGT. This CDR3 comprises 18 residues. CDR3 protein: CASSSLRGGPGYYNEQFF. CDR3 coding DNA: TGTGCCAGCAGTTCCCTTAGGGGGGGGCCTGGCTACTACAATGAGCAGTTCTTC.

The CDR3 sequence: CASSLTGRTEAFF. The CDR3 nucleotides read TGCGCCAGCAGCCTCACAGGGAGAACTGAAGCTTTCTTT. V usage is TRBV4-1 and J usage is TRBJ1-1, with a possible D match to TRBD1 (6 bases). The CDR3 totals 13 residues. Germline V gives CDR1 MGHRA, CDR2 YSYEKL. The V end lost 4 bases, the J end lost 5 bases, and 11 bases lay between the germline ends.

The V call is TRBV27, the J call TRBJ2-1; D is possibly TRBD2 (6 bases). The length of the CDR3 is 15 residues. Germline lookup yields CDR1 MNHEY and CDR2 SMNVEV (reference sequence). Trimming took off 5 bases at V and 2 bases at J, with 13 bases between the two ends. The CDR3 protein is CASSMIAAAYNEQFF. In nucleotides, the CDR3 is TGTGCCAGCAGTATGATAGCGGCCGCCTACAATGAGCAGTTCTTC.

This sequence joins TRBV12-3 or TRBV12-4 and TRBJ1-3; D not certain. Trimming took off 7 bases at V and 3 bases at J, with 10 bases between the two ends. CDR3 length: 13 amino acids. CDR3 coding DNA: TGTGCCAGCAATGAGGGAGGTGGAAACACCATATATTTT. This encodes CASNEGGGNTIYF.

V and J are TRBV5-1 and TRBJ1-1; a weak D match, TRBD1 (5 bases). The germline CDR1 and CDR2 sequences are SGHRS and YFSETQ. The length of the CDR3 is 15 residues. V lost 0 bases and J lost 2, with 11 bases in between. The CDR3 protein is CASSLVTGSNTEAFF. The CDR3 nucleotides read TGCGCCAGCAGCTTGGTTACAGGAAGCAACACTGAAGCTTTCTTT. Filled out from reference TRBV5-1 and TRBJ1-1, the complete variable domain reads KAGVTQTPRYLIKTRGQQVTLSCSPISGHRSVSWYQQTPGQGLQFLFEYFSETQRNKGNFPGRFSGRQFSNSRSEMNVSTLELGDSALYLCASSLVTGSNTEAFFGQGTRLTVV.

The chain joins TRBV3-1 (or the pseudogene TRBV3-2) to TRBJ1-5; D is possibly TRBD1 (5 bases). Germline V gene data show CDR1 as LGHDT and CDR2 as YNNKEL (reference sequence). This CDR3 comprises 14 residues. V dropped 1 base and J dropped 3 bases, with 7 bases sitting between them. CDR3 loop: CASSQAGYNQPQHF. The CDR3, as DNA: TGTGCCAGCAGCCAAGCAGGGTACAATCAGCCCCAGCATTTT.

This chain connects TRBV15 to TRBJ2-5; 8 positions agree with TRBD2. V dropped 1 base and J dropped 3; count of bases not matched to a gene: 7. CDR3 length equals 16 residues. Germline values: CDR1 LNHNV, CDR2 YYDKDF (reference sequence). The CDR3 DNA is TGTGCCACCAGCAGAGCCCCGGGGGGGCTTGAAGAGACCCAGTACTTC. This encodes CATSRAPGGLEETQYF.